This passage covers 14 T cell receptor beta chains from one sample sequenced in a study of post-analysis software for immune sequencing data. The study's findings and limits: Controls showed lower frequencies than patients for five or six TRBV segments, and TRBV5-6, TRBV5-1 and TRBV20-1 were among these.

Their antigens are not known. TCR beta cDNA libraries had unique molecular identifiers. TCRdb called the PCR reads again in MiXCR, with one record for every CDR3 protein. There are hundreds of thousands of distinct CDR3 sequences in the sample; under 70% occur only once, and about 4.5% lies in the top ten. Sequenced material: blood. These receptors were obtained from a girl between 10 and 17 years old with multiple sclerosis.

In DNA, the CDR3 is TGCAGTGCTAGGGAGACTCCTTTCATCTACGAGCAGTACTTC. It yields the protein CSARETPFIYEQYF. The J gene is TRBJ2-7, the V gene TRBV20-1; D remains ambiguous. With 3 bases removed from V and 3 bases from J, the gap between germline ends came to 15 bases. CDR1 is DFQATT and CDR2 is SNEGSKA in the germline V gene (reference sequence). The CDR3 runs 14 residues.

This clonotype was counted only a few times. The chain links TRBV14 to TRBJ2-7; D call uncertain. Germline V lookup: CDR1 SGHDN, CDR2 FVKESK. The CDR3 extends over 11 amino acids. V lost 3 bases, J lost 3 bases, and 3 bases lay in between. DNA of the CDR3: TGTGCCAGCAGCCATGACTACGAGCAGTACTTC. This encodes CASSHDYEQYF. The whole variable domain, filled in from reference TRBV14 and TRBJ2-7, reads EAGVTQFPSHSVIEKGQTVTLRCDPISGHDNLYWYRRVMGKEIKFLLHFVKESKQDESGMPNNRFLAERTGGTYSTLKVQPAELEDSGVYFCASSHDYEQYFGPGTRLTVT.

A single count supports this clonotype. The V gene is TRBV6-5, the J gene TRBJ2-1; 9 bases agree with TRBD2. The CDR3 consists of 17 residues. The V and J ends lost 2 bases and 0 bases, in that order; junction bases with no gene match: 5. In germline, CDR1 is MNHEY, CDR2 SVGAGI. CDR3 DNA sequence: TGTGCCAGCAGTTACAGTGTGACTAGCGGCTCCTACAATGAGCAGTTCTTC. Protein product: CASSYSVTSGSYNEQFF.

The gene calls are TRBV10-2 and TRBJ2-3, with 12 bases aligning to TRBD2. The CDR3 runs 17 residues. The J segment lost 2 bases and the V segment lost 2 bases, leaving 5 bases of the junction unmatched. Germline V gene data show CDR1 as WSHSY and CDR2 as SAAADI. The CDR3 DNA reads TGCGCCAGCAGTGAGAGGGCTAGCGGGAGGGACACAGATACGCAGTATTTT. This translates into CASSERASGRDTDTQYF.

This chain joins TRBV5-1 and TRBJ1-1, with D possibly TRBD1 on 6 matching bases. Germline CDR1 and CDR2: SGHRS and YFSETQ. There are 15 residues in the CDR3. The V end was cut by 3 bases, the J end by 1 base, with 13 bases between. For the CDR3, the DNA is TGCGCCAGCAGCTCAACAGGGTCGGCGAACACTGAAGCTTTCTTT. It codes for CASSSTGSANTEAFF.

The chain combines TRBV6-1 with TRBJ2-5; D possibly corresponds to TRBD1 (6 bases). V was shortened by 6 bases and J by 2 bases, with 19 bases between the two germline ends. The CDR3 totals 16 residues. Germline assignment: CDR1 MNHNS and CDR2 SASEGT. The CDR3 region has the DNA TGTGCCAGCAGGTTGCTGTTGAACAGGGCTCAAGAGACCCAGTACTTC. Encoded protein: CASRLLLNRAQETQYF.

The gene calls are TRBV6-2 or TRBV6-3 and TRBJ1-4; 7 nucleotides align to TRBD1. This CDR3 spans 16 amino acids. The trim removed 6 bases at V and 8 bases at J, leaving 15 bases unmatched. The germline CDR1 and CDR2 sequences are MNHEY and SVGEGT. This chain's CDR3 is CASSPLPTGVEEKLFF. The CDR3 region has the DNA TGTGCCAGCAGCCCTCTCCCTACAGGGGTGGAGGAAAAACTGTTTTTT.

This sequence joins TRBV25-1 and TRBJ2-5; TRBD1 might be the D (6 bases). Germline CDR1 MGHDK, CDR2 SYGVNS. V lost 1 base, J lost 5 bases, and 11 bases lay in between. This CDR3 contains 14 residues. CDR3 DNA: TGTGCCAGCAGTGAATTGGCAGGGGAGGAGACCCAGTACTTC. Its translation: CASSELAGEETQYF.

V gene TRBV20-1 combines with J gene TRBJ1-4; D is ambiguous. The CDR3 sequence is 12 residues long. V was pared by 3 bases and J by 5 bases, with 7 bases between. CDR1 is DFQATT and CDR2 is SNEGSKA in the germline V gene (reference sequence). Here the CDR3 reads CSASPLNEKLFF. DNA of the CDR3: TGCAGTGCTAGTCCCCTAAATGAAAAACTGTTTTTT.

The J gene is TRBJ2-7, the V gene TRBV6-1, with D maybe TRBD1 (6 bases). The CDR3 runs 13 residues. CDR1 and CDR2 from the germline V gene are MNHNS and SASEGT. Trimming left V 2 bases short and J 6 bases short, with 11 bases between. The CDR3 DNA reads TGTGCCAGCAGTGAACAGGGGATCGCCGAGCAGTACTTC. Amino acids: CASSEQGIAEQYF.

The rearrangement joins TRBV20-1 to TRBJ2-7; D unresolved. Germline CDR1 DFQATT, CDR2 SNEGSKA (reference sequence). The germline V and J ends were trimmed by 2 bases and 2 bases, with 10 bases remaining between them. The CDR3 contains 13 residues. The CDR3 nucleotides are TGCAGTGCTAGAATGACGGAACCCTACGAGCAGTACTTC. It yields the protein CSARMTEPYEQYF.

This clonotype was detected only a few times. This chain connects TRBV15 to TRBJ1-5, with TRBD1 identical over 8 bases. The CDR3 has 17 residues. CDR1 and CDR2 (germline): LNHNV, YYDKDF (reference sequence). The CDR3 nucleotides read TGTGCGACTCAGCGCACCGGGACAGGTTTCACGGGTCAGCCCCAGCATTTT. It is translated as CATQRTGTGFTGQPQHF.

J is TRBJ2-1 and V is TRBV29-1; D may be TRBD2 (5 bases). The CDR3 covers 14 residues. Trimming removed 5 bases at V and 9 bases at J, with 20 bases between. CDR1 and CDR2 from the germline V gene are SQVTM and ANQGSEA. Written as DNA, the CDR3 is TGCAGCGTTCCCTACGGGATCCGACGGGGTGAGCAGTTCTTC. It is translated as CSVPYGIRRGEQFF.

CDR3: CASSHPLGGGNYGYTF. In DNA form, the CDR3 reads TGTGCCAGCAGTCATCCCTTGGGGGGAGGGAACTATGGCTACACCTTC. The chain couples TRBV12-3 or TRBV12-4 to TRBJ1-2; weak D call: TRBD1 (5 bases). Deletions cut 5 bases from V and 2 bases from J, with 18 bases between. The CDR3 is made up of 16 amino acids.